Below, 24 T cell receptor beta chains from the same sample are listed, as sequenced in a study of blood T cell repertoires in COVID-19. TCRdb's table, derived via immunoSEQ multiplex PCR, lists solely in-frame clones and lacks some. The sample holds approximately 170,000 clones, more than 80% seen once. Sequenced: peripheral blood. The receptors come from a woman between 55 and 75 years old with COVID-19, enrolled during active disease.

The chain has TRBV5-4 and TRBJ2-2; 7 bases are a match to TRBD1. Germline-derived CDR1 and CDR2 are SGHNT and YYREEE (reference sequence). This CDR3 has 14 amino acids. V lost 1 base to trimming and J lost 6 bases; unmatched junction nucleotides: 3. The CDR3 nucleotides are TGTGCCAGCAGCTTGTTCGGGACAGCCGGGGAGCTGTTTTTT. Protein sequence: CASSLFGTAGELFF.

The gene calls are TRBV5-6 and TRBJ1-2; 11 bases agree with TRBD1. The V gene's germline CDR1 is SGHDT and CDR2 YYEEEE. The CDR3 extends over 16 amino acids. The trim removed 0 bases at V and 7 bases at J, leaving 8 bases unmatched. DNA of the CDR3: TGTGCCAGCAGCTTGGTCCCCGGACAGGGGGCGTCTGGCTACACCTTC. Amino acid sequence: CASSLVPGQGASGYTF.

V and J are TRBV11-1 and TRBJ1-1; 7 bases fit TRBD1. In germline, CDR1 is SGHAT, CDR2 FQDESV (reference sequence). After removal of 5 bases from V and 6 bases from J, the junction contained 15 bases not matched to a gene. The CDR3 consists of 16 residues. In nucleotides, the CDR3 is TGTGCCAGCAGCCAGAGACAGGGCGGAGGGAGCTCTGAAGCTTTCTTT. Encoded protein: CASSQRQGGGSSEAFF.

The chain carries TRBV20-1 and TRBJ1-2; the D gene is possibly TRBD1 (6 bases). The V and J ends lost 7 bases and 4 bases respectively, with 10 bases between them. This CDR3 comprises 11 residues. In germline, CDR1 is DFQATT, CDR2 SNEGSKA (reference sequence). This CDR3 reads CSGQDSYGYTF. Here the CDR3 DNA reads TGCAGTGGCCAGGACAGCTATGGCTACACCTTC.

CDR3 DNA: TGTGCCAGCGGCAGGGACATTAACTATGGCTACACCTTC. Translating it yields CASGRDINYGYTF. This rearrangement joins TRBV7-2 to TRBJ1-2, with D possibly being TRBD1 (6 bases). V lost 8 bases and J lost 1, with 11 bases in between. Germline V gene sequence: CDR1 SGHTA, CDR2 FQGNSA. This CDR3 spans 13 amino acids. The complete variable domain, with remaining parts taken from reference TRBV7-2 and TRBJ1-2, reads GAGVSQSPSNKVTEKGKDVELRCDPISGHTALYWYRQSLGQGLEFLIYFQGNSAPDKSGLPSDRFSAERTGGSVSTLTIQRTQQEDSAVYLCASGRDINYGYTFGSGTRLTVV.

This rearrangement joins TRBV9 to TRBJ1-5; D not certain. V lost 3 bases, J lost 1 base, and 5 bases lay in between. Per germline, CDR1 SGDLS and CDR2 YYNGEE. The CDR3 runs 13 residues. The CDR3 DNA follows: TGTGCCAGCAGCGGCGAAAGCAATCAGCCCCAGCATTTT. Protein: CASSGESNQPQHF. Using reference TRBV9 and TRBJ1-5 for the parts outside the CDR3, the full variable domain is DSGVTQTPKHLITATGQRVTLRCSPRSGDLSVYWYQQSLDQGLQFLIQYYNGEERAKGNILERFSAQQFPDLHSELNLSSLELGDSALYFCASSGESNQPQHFGDGTRLSIL.

The V call is TRBV7-2, the J call TRBJ1-6, with 11 bases matching TRBD1. The germline V gene encodes CDR1 SGHTA and CDR2 FQGNSA. The CDR3 has 16 residues. After removal of 1 base from V and 7 bases from J, the junction contained 3 bases not matched to a gene. CDR3 coding DNA: TGTGCCAGCAGCTTAGGGACAGGGGGCTCGAATTCACCCCTCCACTTT. Translating it yields CASSLGTGGSNSPLHF.

The chain has TRBV19 and TRBJ2-7, with D tentatively TRBD1 (7 bases). Germline loops: CDR1 LNHDA, CDR2 SQIVND (reference sequence). V lost 2 bases, J lost 0 bases, and 11 bases lay in between. The CDR3 runs to 15 residues. CDR3 sequence reads: CASSIQGGASYEQYF. Here the CDR3 DNA reads TGTGCCAGTAGTATACAGGGGGGAGCCTCCTACGAGCAGTACTTC.

The chain employs TRBV6-2 or TRBV6-3 and TRBJ1-5; D is perhaps TRBD1 (6 bases). The ends were cut back, 2 bases at V and 0 bases at J, with 20 bases in the middle. The CDR3 consists of 19 residues. The germline CDR1 and CDR2 sequences are MNHEY and SVGEGT. This CDR3 reads CASSYPLTPQGYSNQPQHF. CDR3 nucleotide sequence: TGTGCCAGCAGTTACCCCTTAACACCACAGGGATATAGCAATCAGCCCCAGCATTTT.

V gene TRBV3-1 (or the pseudogene TRBV3-2) combines with J gene TRBJ2-7; D may be TRBD1 (6 bases). The CDR3 consists of 18 residues. V lost 3 bases to trimming and J lost 2 bases, with 23 bases between them. Germline V gives CDR1 LGHDT, CDR2 YNNKEL (reference sequence). As DNA, the CDR3 is TGTGCCAGCAGCCAGACAAGTTCCACAGGGTCTTACGCCTACGAGCAGTACTTC. It codes for CASSQTSSTGSYAYEQYF.

This rearrangement joins TRBV25-1 to TRBJ1-2, with D unresolved. The germline V gene encodes CDR1 MGHDK and CDR2 SYGVNS. Trimming left V 5 bases short and J 0 bases short, with 10 bases between. The CDR3 has 14 amino acids. This CDR3 is CASSKITANYGYTF. The CDR3 nucleotides read TGTGCCAGCAGTAAAATCACAGCTAACTATGGCTACACCTTC.

The chain is built from TRBV3-1 (or the pseudogene TRBV3-2) and TRBJ1-4; weak D call: TRBD1 (6 bases). The CDR3 contains 15 residues. The V end lost 2 bases, the J end lost 2 bases, and 9 bases lay between the germline ends. Germline CDR1 and CDR2: LGHDT and YNNKEL (reference sequence). In DNA form, the CDR3 reads TGTGCCAGCAGCCAATACACAGGGACTAATGAAAAACTGTTTTTT. This sequence encodes CASSQYTGTNEKLFF.

This rearrangement joins TRBV4-3 to TRBJ1-1, with unresolved D. Germline V lookup: CDR1 LGHNA, CDR2 YSLEER. Trimming took off 0 bases at V and 6 bases at J, with 8 bases between the two ends. CDR3 length equals 13 residues. The CDR3 loop is CASSQEVAAEAFF. For the CDR3, the DNA is TGCGCCAGCAGCCAAGAGGTGGCAGCTGAAGCTTTCTTT.

The chain is built from TRBV19 and TRBJ1-1, with D perhaps TRBD1 (5 bases). CDR1 LNHDA and CDR2 SQIVND come from the germline V gene (reference sequence). This CDR3 has 13 residues. V was cut by 8 bases and J by 6 bases, with 16 bases left in between. In DNA form, the CDR3 reads TGTGCCAGTGCAGGGATCCTAGGGGCTGAAGCTTTCTTT. This translates into CASAGILGAEAFF.

The CDR3 DNA is TGTGCCTGGCTGACAGGGGTCCAGGAAAAACTGTTTTTT. Translation gives CAWLTGVQEKLFF. J is TRBJ1-4 and V is TRBV30; TRBD1 aligns across 8 bases. The CDR3 runs 13 residues. CDR1 GTSNPN and CDR2 SVGIG come from the germline V gene (reference sequence). Germline trimming cut 5 bases from V and 8 bases from J; bases unmatched to any gene: 7.

J is TRBJ1-1 and V is TRBV13; D is undetermined. Germline CDR1 PRHDT, CDR2 FYEKMQ (reference sequence). The V end was cut by 4 bases, the J end by 3 bases, with 12 bases between. The CDR3 runs to 14 residues. CDR3 protein: CASSSAGGYTEAFF. The CDR3 DNA sequence: TGTGCCAGCAGCTCGGCGGGCGGGTACACTGAAGCTTTCTTT.

This clone was detected once. The rearrangement uses TRBV12-3 or TRBV12-4 and TRBJ1-5; 7 positions agree with TRBD1. Unmatched junction bases numbered 4, after V lost 6 bases and J lost 5 bases. The CDR3 consists of 13 residues. CDR3 sequence reads: CASSGTAYQPQHF. The CDR3 DNA reads as TGTGCCAGCAGCGGGACAGCATATCAGCCCCAGCATTTT.

The chain employs TRBV10-2 and TRBJ1-2, with 10 bases that match TRBD1. V lost 2 bases, J lost 2 bases, and 2 bases stayed unmatched. CDR1 is WSHSY, CDR2 SAAADI, per germline. There are 15 residues in the CDR3. The CDR3 nucleotides read TGCGCCAGCAGTGAGGGGACAGGGGTGAACTATGGCTACACCTTC. It translates to CASSEGTGVNYGYTF.

This rearrangement joins TRBV13 to TRBJ1-1; 11 nucleotides match TRBD1. Germline V gene lookup returns CDR1 PRHDT and CDR2 FYEKMQ (reference sequence). Trimming removed 5 bases from V and 4 bases from J; junction bases left unmatched: 6. The CDR3 totals 15 residues. The CDR3 DNA sequence: TGTGCCAGCAGCCGCGGACAGGGGGCGCCCACTGAAGCTTTCTTT. Encoded protein: CASSRGQGAPTEAFF.

The V call is TRBV6-2 or TRBV6-3, the J call TRBJ1-1; D is unclear. This CDR3 spans 12 amino acids. Trimming pared 6 bases from V and 6 bases from J, leaving 11 bases between. CDR1 is MNHEY, CDR2 SVGEGT, per germline. The CDR3 is CASSRISAEAFF. CDR3 nucleotide sequence: TGTGCCAGCAGCCGAATAAGCGCTGAAGCTTTCTTT.

This clone was seen just once. The same CDR3 is also encoded by other DNA sequences in this sample. The rearrangement links TRBV7-9 to TRBJ1-1; D gene uncertain. The V gene's germline CDR1 is SEHNR and CDR2 FQNEAQ (reference sequence). Trimming took 1 base from V and 4 from J, leaving 10 bases between them. The CDR3 has 14 amino acids. The CDR3: CASSLGGLGTEAFF. The CDR3 region has the DNA TGTGCCAGCAGCTTAGGAGGGTTAGGCACTGAAGCTTTCTTT.

The chain is built from TRBV12-3 or TRBV12-4 and TRBJ1-4; the D is unclear. CDR3 length: 13 amino acids. Trimming stripped 2 bases from V and 10 bases from J, with 11 bases between. The CDR3 coding sequence is TGTGCCAGCAGTTTAAGGGAGACCGGAAAACTGTTTTTT. Protein sequence: CASSLRETGKLFF.

The gene calls are TRBV7-9 and TRBJ1-2; 7 bases agree with TRBD1. Germline V gene lookup returns CDR1 SEHNR and CDR2 FQNEAQ (reference sequence). Trimming removed 5 bases from V and 7 bases from J; junction bases left unmatched: 7. The length of the CDR3 is 13 residues. CDR3 in DNA: TGTGCCAGCAGCCAAACCGGGACAGTTGGCTACACCTTC. It specifies CASSQTGTVGYTF.

The chain has TRBV7-8 and TRBJ2-7; weak D call: TRBD1 (6 bases). CDR3 size: 14 residues. Germline CDR1 and CDR2: SGHVS and FQNEAQ. The V and J ends lost 1 base and 2 bases respectively, with 9 bases between them. The CDR3 bases are TGTGCCAGCAGCTTAGACCGGGACACCTACGAGCAGTACTTC. Translating gives CASSLDRDTYEQYF.